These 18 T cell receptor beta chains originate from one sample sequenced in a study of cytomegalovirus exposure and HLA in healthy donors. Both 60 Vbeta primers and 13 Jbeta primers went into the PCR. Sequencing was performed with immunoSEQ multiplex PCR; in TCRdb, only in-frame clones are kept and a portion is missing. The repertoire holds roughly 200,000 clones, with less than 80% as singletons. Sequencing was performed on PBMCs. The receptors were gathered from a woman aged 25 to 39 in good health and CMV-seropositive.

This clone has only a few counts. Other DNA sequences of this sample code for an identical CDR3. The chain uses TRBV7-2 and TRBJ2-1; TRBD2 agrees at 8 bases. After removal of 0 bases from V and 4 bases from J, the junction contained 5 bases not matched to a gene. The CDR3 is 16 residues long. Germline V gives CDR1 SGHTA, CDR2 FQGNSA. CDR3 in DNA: TGTGCCAGCAGCTTAGCGCCTGCGGGGGGTTACAATGAGCAGTTCTTC. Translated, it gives CASSLAPAGGYNEQFF.

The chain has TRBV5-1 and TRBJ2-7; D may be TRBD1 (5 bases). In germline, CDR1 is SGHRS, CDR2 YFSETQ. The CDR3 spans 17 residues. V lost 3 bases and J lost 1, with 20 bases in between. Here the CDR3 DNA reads TGCGCCAGCAGCTACCCCAGCCTGGGCAGGGCATCCTACGAGCAGTACTTC. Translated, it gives CASSYPSLGRASYEQYF.

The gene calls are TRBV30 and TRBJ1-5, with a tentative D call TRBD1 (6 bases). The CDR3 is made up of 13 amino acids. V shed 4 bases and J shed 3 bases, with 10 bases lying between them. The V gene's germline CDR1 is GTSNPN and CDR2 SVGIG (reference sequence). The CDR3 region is CAWNAGDNQPQHF. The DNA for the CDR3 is TGTGCCTGGAATGCAGGGGACAATCAGCCCCAGCATTTT.

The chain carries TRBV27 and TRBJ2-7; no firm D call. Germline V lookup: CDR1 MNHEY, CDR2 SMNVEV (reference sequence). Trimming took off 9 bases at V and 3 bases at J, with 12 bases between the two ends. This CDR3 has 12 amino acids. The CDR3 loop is CASSPGHYEQYF. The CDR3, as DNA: TGTGCCAGTAGCCCGGGTCACTACGAGCAGTACTTC.

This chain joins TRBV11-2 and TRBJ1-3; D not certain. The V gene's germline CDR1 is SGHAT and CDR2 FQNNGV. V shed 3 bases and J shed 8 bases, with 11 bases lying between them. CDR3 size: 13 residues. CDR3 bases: TGTGCCAGCAGCTTGCGGTATGAAGACACCATATATTTT. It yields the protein CASSLRYEDTIYF.

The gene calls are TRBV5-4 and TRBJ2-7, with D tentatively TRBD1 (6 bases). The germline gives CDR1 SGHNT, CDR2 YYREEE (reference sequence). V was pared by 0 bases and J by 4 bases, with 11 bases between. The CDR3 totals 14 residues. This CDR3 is CASSLGQAIYEQYF. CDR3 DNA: TGTGCCAGCAGCTTGGGACAGGCTATATACGAGCAGTACTTC.

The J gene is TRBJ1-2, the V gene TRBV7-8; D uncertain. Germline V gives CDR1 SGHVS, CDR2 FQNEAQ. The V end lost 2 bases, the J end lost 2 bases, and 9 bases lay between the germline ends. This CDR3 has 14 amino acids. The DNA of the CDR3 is TGTGCCAGCAGCTTATCTGGTGAGAACTATGGCTACACCTTC. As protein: CASSLSGENYGYTF.

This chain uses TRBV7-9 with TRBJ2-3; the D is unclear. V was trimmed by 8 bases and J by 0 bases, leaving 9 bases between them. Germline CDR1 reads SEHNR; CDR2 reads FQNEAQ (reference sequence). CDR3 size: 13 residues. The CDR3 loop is CASGRPSTDTQYF. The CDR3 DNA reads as TGTGCCAGCGGCAGGCCCAGCACAGATACGCAGTATTTT. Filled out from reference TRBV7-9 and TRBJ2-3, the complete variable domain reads DTGVSQNPRHKITKRGQNVTFRCDPISEHNRLYWYRQTLGQGPEFLTYFQNEAQLEKSRLLSDRFSAERPKGSFSTLEIQRTEQGDSAMYLCASGRPSTDTQYFGPGTRLTVL.

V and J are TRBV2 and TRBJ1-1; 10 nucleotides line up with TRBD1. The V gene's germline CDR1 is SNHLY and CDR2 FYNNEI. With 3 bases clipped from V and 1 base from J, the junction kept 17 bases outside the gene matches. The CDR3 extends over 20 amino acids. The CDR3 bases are TGTGCCAGCAGTGACTCCACCGGGACAGGGGCCCCACTCTCGAACACTGAAGCTTTCTTT. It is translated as CASSDSTGTGAPLSNTEAFF.

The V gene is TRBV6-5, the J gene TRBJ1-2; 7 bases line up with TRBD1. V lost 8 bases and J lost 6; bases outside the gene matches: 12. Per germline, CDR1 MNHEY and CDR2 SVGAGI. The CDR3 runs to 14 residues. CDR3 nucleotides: TGTGCCAGCCAGTTTTATGAGGGGGCGAATGGCTACACCTTC. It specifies CASQFYEGANGYTF.

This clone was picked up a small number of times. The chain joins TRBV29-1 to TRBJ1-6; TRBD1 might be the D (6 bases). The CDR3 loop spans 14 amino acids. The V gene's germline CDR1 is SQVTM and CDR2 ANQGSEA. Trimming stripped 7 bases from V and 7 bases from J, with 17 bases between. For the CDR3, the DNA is TGCAGCGCCCGAGGGGGGGGCCGGAATTCACCCCTCCACTTT. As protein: CSARGGGRNSPLHF.

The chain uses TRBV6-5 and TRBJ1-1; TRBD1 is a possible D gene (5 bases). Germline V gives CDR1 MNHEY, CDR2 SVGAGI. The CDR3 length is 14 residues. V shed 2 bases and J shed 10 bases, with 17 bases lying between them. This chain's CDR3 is CASSYRSGRVGAFF. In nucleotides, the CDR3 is TGTGCCAGCAGTTACCGGTCAGGGAGGGTCGGAGCTTTCTTT.

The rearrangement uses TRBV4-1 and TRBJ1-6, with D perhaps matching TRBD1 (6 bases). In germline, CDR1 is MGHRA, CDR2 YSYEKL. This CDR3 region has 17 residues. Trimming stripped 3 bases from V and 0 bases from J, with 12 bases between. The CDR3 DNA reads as TGCGCCAGCAGCCAGGAAAACAGGGTCTCCTATAATTCACCCCTCCACTTT. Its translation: CASSQENRVSYNSPLHF.

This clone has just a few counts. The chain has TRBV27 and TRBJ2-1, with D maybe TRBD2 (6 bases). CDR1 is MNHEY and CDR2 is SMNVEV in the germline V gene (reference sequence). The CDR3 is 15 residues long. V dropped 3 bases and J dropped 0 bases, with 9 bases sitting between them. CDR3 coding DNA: TGTGCCAGCAGTTTGGAGGGGAGCTCCTACAATGAGCAGTTCTTC. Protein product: CASSLEGSSYNEQFF.

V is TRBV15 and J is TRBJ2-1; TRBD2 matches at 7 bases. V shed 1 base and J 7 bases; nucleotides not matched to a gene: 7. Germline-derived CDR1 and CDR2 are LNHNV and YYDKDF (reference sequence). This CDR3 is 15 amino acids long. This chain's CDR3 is CATSRVGRGWNEQFF. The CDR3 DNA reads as TGTGCCACCAGCAGAGTCGGGCGGGGGTGGAATGAGCAGTTCTTC.

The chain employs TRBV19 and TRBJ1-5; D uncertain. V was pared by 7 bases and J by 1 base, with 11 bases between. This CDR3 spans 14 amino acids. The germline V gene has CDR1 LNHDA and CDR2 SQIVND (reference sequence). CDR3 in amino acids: CASTLGLSNQPQHF. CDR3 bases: TGTGCCAGTACCCTCGGACTGAGCAATCAGCCCCAGCATTTT.

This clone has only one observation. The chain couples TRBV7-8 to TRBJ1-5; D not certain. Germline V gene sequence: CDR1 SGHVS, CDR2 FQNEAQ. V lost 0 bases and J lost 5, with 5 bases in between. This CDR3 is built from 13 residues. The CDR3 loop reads CASSLARHQPQHF. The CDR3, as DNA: TGTGCCAGCAGCTTAGCCAGGCATCAGCCCCAGCATTTT.

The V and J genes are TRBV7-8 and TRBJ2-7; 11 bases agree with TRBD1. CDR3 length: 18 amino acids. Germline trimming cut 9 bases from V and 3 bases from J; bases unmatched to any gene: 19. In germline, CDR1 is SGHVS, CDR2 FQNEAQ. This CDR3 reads CASFKGQGDNRYGYEQYF. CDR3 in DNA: TGTGCCAGTTTCAAGGGACAGGGGGATAATCGTTATGGCTACGAGCAGTACTTC.